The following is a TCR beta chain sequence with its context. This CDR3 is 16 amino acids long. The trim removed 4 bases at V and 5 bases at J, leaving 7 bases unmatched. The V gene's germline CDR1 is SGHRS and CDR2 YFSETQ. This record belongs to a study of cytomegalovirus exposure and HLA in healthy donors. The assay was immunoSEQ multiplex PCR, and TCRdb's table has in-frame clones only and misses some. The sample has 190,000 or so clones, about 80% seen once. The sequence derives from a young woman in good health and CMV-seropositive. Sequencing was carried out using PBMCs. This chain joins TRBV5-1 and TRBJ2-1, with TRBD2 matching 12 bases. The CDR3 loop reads CASSPRLAGVHNEQFF. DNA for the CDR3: TGCGCCAGCAGCCCCCGACTAGCGGGGGTGCACAATGAGCAGTTCTTC.